This T cell receptor (beta chain) originates from a study of CD8 T cells in ankylosing spondylitis. General study findings and limits: As for the disease-linked clones, they showed a CD8+ phenotype and occurred at relatively low frequencies in peripheral blood.

TCRdb reprocessed the 5' RACE reads with MiXCR, giving one entry per CDR3 protein. The table records approximately 250,000 distinct CDR3 sequences, less than 9.5% of them present only once. This CDR3 has 14 amino acids. V lost 4 bases and J lost 14, with 19 bases in between. Germline values: CDR1 SGHRS, CDR2 YFSETQ. This clonotype has a count of ten or more. What it recognizes is unknown. The TCR originated in a female donor with ankylosing spondylitis or in good health (not recorded which). The rearrangement links TRBV5-1 to TRBJ1-6, with D perhaps TRBD1 (6 bases). The specimen was blood, either unsorted or a sorted T cell fraction (not recorded which). CDR3 sequence reads: CASSALTGPGALHF. The CDR3 DNA reads TGCGCCAGCAGCGCTCTCACAGGGCCCGGAGCCCTCCACTTT.